This TCR beta chain was sequenced in a study of blood T cell repertoires in COVID-19. Overall study: Material from acute and convalescent COVID-19 was sourced from the United States, Italy and Spain.

As processed by the authors: Scientists estimated how many nucleated cells there were by amplifying reference gene primers. Generated by immunoSEQ multiplex PCR, the TCRdb table keeps only in-frame clones and is missing some. V, J and clone size are taken as reported in that table, and D and trimming were inferred from the DNA itself. This sample has tens of thousands of clones, with 75% to 95% found just once. The CDR3 consists of 14 residues. Germline assignment: CDR1 ENHRY and CDR2 SYGVKD. V lost 3 bases to trimming and J lost 4 bases, with 10 bases between them. Sequenced: peripheral blood. This TCR derives from a human donor with active COVID-19. The donor label of this sample is uncertain. This chain links TRBV10-3 with TRBJ1-3, with D unclear. Written as DNA, the CDR3 is TGTGCCATCAGTGAACCAGGAGGAGGAAACACCATATATTTT. It codes for CAISEPGGGNTIYF.